These T cell receptor beta chains were read from a single sample in a study of PD-1 blockade in classical Hodgkin lymphoma. TCRdb's copy holds only in-frame clones and misses some; the assay was immunoSEQ multiplex PCR. The repertoire has around 23,000 clones, approximately 90% of them found once; the top ten carry approximately 23%. This specimen was peripheral blood mononuclear cells (PBMCs), taken before the fourth cycle of nivolumab. The source is a human donor with classical Hodgkin lymphoma. CDR3s include the opening cysteine and the closing phenylalanine or tryptophan. Fields, in order: V gene, clone size, D gene, J gene, CDR3 DNA, CDR3 protein. A D gene is named only where the DNA matches it firmly. Rows give clone size only sometimes, using once, few, many, or a class for an expanded clone.

>TRBV28|-|TRBD2|TRBJ2-7
TGTGCCAGCAGGTCTGGGACTAGCGGGGGGACGGGCGAGCAGCACTTC
CASRSGTSGGTGEQHF
>TRBV28|-|-|TRBJ2-2
TGTGCCAGCAGTTTATCGGGCGGGGCCACCGGGGAGCTGTTTTTT
CASSLSGGATGELFF
>TRBV19|-|-|TRBJ1-2
TGTGCCAGTTTAGACGGATCCGCGTCGGCTAACTATGGCTACACCTTC
CASLDGSASANYGYTF
>TRBV29-1|once|-|TRBJ2-7
TGCAGCGTTGAAGGAGGAGGGGACAGTTACTACGAGCAGTACTTC
CSVEGGGDSYYEQYF
>TRBV2|-|TRBD2|TRBJ2-7
TGTGCCAGCAGAAGACTAGCGGGAGGTACCTACGAGCAGTACTTC
CASRRLAGGTYEQYF
>TRBV7-9|-|-|TRBJ2-7
TGTGCCAGCAGCTTACAGGGGCAAGCCTACGAGCAGTACTTC
CASSLQGQAYEQYF
>TRBV19|-|TRBD1|TRBJ2-2
TGTGCCAGTAGTAGGCAGGGGGCTAACACCGGGGAGCTGTTTTTT
CASSRQGANTGELFF
>TRBV2|-|-|TRBJ1-1
TGTGCCAGCAGTGGGGACGGCATGAACACTGAAGCTTTCTTT
CASSGDGMNTEAFF
>TRBV29-1|-|-|TRBJ1-1
TGCAGCGTTGTTTTTTTCACTTACACTGAAGCTTTCTTT
CSVVFFTYTEAFF
>TRBV6-4|once|TRBD2|TRBJ2-3
TGTGCCAGCAGCCTGACTAGCGGGGGGTCAGATACGCAGTATTTT
CASSLTSGGSDTQYF
>TRBV6-1|few|-|TRBJ2-2
TGTGCCAGCACGGGGCTTGACACCGGGGAGCTGTTTTTT
CASTGLDTGELFF
>TRBV6-6|-|TRBD1|TRBJ2-3
TGTGCCAGCACTACCGACAGGACAGGGGTTACAGATACGCAGTATTTT
CASTTDRTGVTDTQYF
>TRBV28|medium-sized|TRBD2|TRBJ2-1
TGTGCCAGCAGTCTAACGACTAGCGGGAGCTCCTACAATGAGCAGTTCTTC
CASSLTTSGSSYNEQFF
>TRBV11-2|-|TRBD1|TRBJ2-7
TGTACCAGCAGCTTCCGGGACAGGGCGCGCGAGCAGTACTTC
CTSSFRDRAREQYF
>TRBV4-1|-|-|TRBJ1-5
TGCGCCAGCAGCCTTCGGTTGACAGCCCCATTAGGCAATCAGCCCCAGCATTTT
CASSLRLTAPLGNQPQHF
>TRBV6-5|once|TRBD1|TRBJ2-3
TGTGCCAGCAGTTGGGGACAGACAGATACGCAGTATTTT
CASSWGQTDTQYF
>TRBV19|-|TRBD1|TRBJ2-3
TGTGCCAGTAGTATCGGGACAGGGGGAATAGATACGCAGTATTTT
CASSIGTGGIDTQYF
>TRBV11-2|-|-|TRBJ2-7
TGTGCCAGCAGCTCGAGGGGACACCAATGGTCCTACGAGCAGTACTTC
CASSSRGHQWSYEQYF
>TRBV5-1|-|-|TRBJ2-7
TGCGCCAGCAGCTTGGAAACCCCCGGGACACACACGCTCTACGAGCAGTACTTC
CASSLETPGTHTLYEQYF
>TRBV5-1|-|-|TRBJ1-3
TGCGCCAGCAGCTTAAGTACAGGGCCCTCTGGAAACACCATATATTTT
CASSLSTGPSGNTIYF
>TRBV7-9|-|-|TRBJ2-1
TGTGCCAGCAGCGAGACAACCTACAATGAGCAGTTCTTC
CASSETTYNEQFF
>TRBV4-1|-|-|TRBJ2-5
TGCGCCAGCAGCCAAGTGGGAAGGGAGACCCAGTACTTC
CASSQVGRETQYF
>TRBV11-3|-|TRBD2|TRBJ2-3
TGTGCCAGCAGCCGACGGACTAGCGGGGGTCCCGGGGGTACAGATACGCAGTATTTT
CASSRRTSGGPGGTDTQYF
>TRBV6-4|-|TRBD2|TRBJ2-1
TGTGCCAGCAGTGACTCAACGGGAGGGTACAATGAGCAGTTCTTC
CASSDSTGGYNEQFF
>TRBV7-9|-|-|TRBJ1-2
TGTGCCAGCAGCTTAGAGGGCAACGGCTACACCTTC
CASSLEGNGYTF
>TRBV28|once|-|TRBJ2-6
TGTGCCAGCAGAGTCCCCGCGGGCTCTGGGGCCAACGTCCTGACTTTC
CASRVPAGSGANVLTF
>TRBV10-2|-|TRBD1|TRBJ2-3
TGCGCCAGCAGCACGACAGGGGATGACACAGATACGCAGTATTTT
CASSTTGDDTDTQYF
>TRBV5-5|-|-|TRBJ2-7
TGTGCCAGCAGCTTACAGTGGCACTCCTACGAGCAGTACTTC
CASSLQWHSYEQYF
>TRBV28|-|-|TRBJ2-5
TGTGCCAGCAGCGGGGGCTGGGAGACCCAGTACTTC
CASSGGWETQYF
>TRBV10-3|-|TRBD2|TRBJ2-3
TGTGCCATCAGTGAGAGCGGGGGGTTCACAGATACGCAGTATTTT
CAISESGGFTDTQYF
>TRBV14|-|-|TRBJ2-7
TGTGCCAGCAGCCCTGGGACGGCGGCCGAGCAGTACTTC
CASSPGTAAEQYF
>TRBV7-9|-|TRBD2|TRBJ2-5
TGTGCCAGCAGCTCCTCCCGACTAGCGGGGGAGACCCAGTACTTC
CASSSSRLAGETQYF
>TRBV5-4|once|-|TRBJ1-3
TGTGCCAGCAGCCTTCCCGGGACGGGAGGAAACACCATATATTTT
CASSLPGTGGNTIYF
>TRBV2|-|TRBD1|TRBJ1-5
TGTGCCAGCAGTGATGTTTCTGGGACAGGGGGCGGGAGCAATCAGCCCCAGCATTTT
CASSDVSGTGGGSNQPQHF
>TRBV7-2|-|TRBD2|TRBJ2-2
TGTGCCAGCAGGTCACTCAGCGGGACCAACACCGGGGAGCTGTTTTTT
CASRSLSGTNTGELFF
>TRBV6-5|-|-|TRBJ1-3
TGTGCCAGCATGCGGGGCTCAAGTGGAAACACCATATATTTT
CASMRGSSGNTIYF
>TRBV5-1|-|-|TRBJ1-5
TGCGCCAGCAGCTTGGACAGCAATCAGCCCCAGCATTTT
CASSLDSNQPQHF
>TRBV11-2|-|TRBD2|TRBJ2-2
TGTGCCAGCAGCTTGGGTCCTTCAGCGGGGCGCACCGGGGAGCTGTTTTTT
CASSLGPSAGRTGELFF
>TRBV18|-|TRBD1|TRBJ1-6
TGTGCCAGCTCACCCCGACAGGGGGTGAGCGATTCACCCCTCCACTTT
CASSPRQGVSDSPLHF
>TRBV5-1|-|-|TRBJ2-1
TGCGCCAGCAGCGCCGAGGACCCACGGCAGTTCTTC
CASSAEDPRQFF
>TRBV10-1|-|TRBD1|TRBJ1-1
TGCGCCAGCCGCTTGACAGGGGGTGGCTTCGGTGAAGCTTTCTTT
CASRLTGGGFGEAFF